This T cell receptor beta chain was found in a study of T cells in Graves' hyperthyroidism and ophthalmopathy. The V end was cut by 3 bases, the J end by 0 bases, with 10 bases between. Germline-derived CDR1 and CDR2 are GTSNPN and SVGIG (reference sequence). This CDR3 comprises 14 residues. This clonotype occurred many times. Its antigen remains unidentified. Notes on the study in general: The majority of expanded thyroid clonotypes above 0.001 also appeared in blood.

RNA transcripts gave rise to amplified TCR beta CDR3 regions. HTBI primers were the set used in a first-round RT-PCR of the TCR CDR3. TCRdb re-called the multiplex PCR reads through MiXCR, storing one row per CDR3 protein. The sample lists roughly 700,000 distinct CDR3 sequences, 14% occurring once. Aged 18 to 65, the patients had hyperthyroidism that was newly diagnosed and had lasted under 2 months. For the diagnoses, clinical symptoms, serum thyroxine and TRAb, thyroid ultrasound and orbital computed tomography were used. The sample was blood. This chain joins TRBV30 and TRBJ2-3; D not certain. The clonotype was recovered from a woman between 18 and 30 years old with Graves' hyperthyroidism. The CDR3 coding sequence is TGTGCCTGGAGGCGAGCACATAGCACAGATACGCAGTATTTT. Translation gives CAWRRAHSTDTQYF.